The 29 T cell receptor beta chains below come from one sample, sequenced in a study of CD8 T cells in Susac syndrome (dated by TCRdb to between 2018 and 2021). Libraries were prepared through the immunoSEQ multiplex PCR assay. RNA was extracted with the RNeasy kit and 0.5 to 1 ug was reverse transcribed using random hexamers. TCRdb ran its own pipeline on the public reads, namely fastp trimming at Q25 and MiXCR clone calling, and kept in-frame beta chains. Entries that share a CDR3 protein sequence are merged under the most common genes and DNA. The sample includes 95,000 to 150,000 distinct CDR3 sequences, with roughly 94% observed a single time. 0.25% to 0.3% of the sample belongs to the ten largest clones. The sequenced sample was CD8+ T cells from PBMCs. The source is a human donor with Susac syndrome.

This clonotype appeared once. An end of the junction differs from the germline gene, which may be a read error. This sequence joins TRBV13 and TRBJ1-1; D is unresolved. Germline CDR1 is PRHDT and CDR2 is FYEKMQ (reference sequence). CDR3 length: 12 residues. This CDR3 is CASSLLNAEAFF. The CDR3 DNA is TGTGCCAGCAGCTTATTGAACGCTGAAGCTTTCTTT.

This chain joins TRBV18 and TRBJ2-4; 7 bases are a match to TRBD1. The junction had 3 bases not matched to a gene; V was cut back by 1 base and J by 0 bases. There are 16 residues in the CDR3. The germline V gene has CDR1 KGHSH and CDR2 LQKENI. CDR3 nucleotide sequence: TGTGCCAGCTCACCACGTTCAGGGGGAGCCAAAAACATTCAGTACTTC. Amino acid sequence: CASSPRSGGAKNIQYF.

This clonotype was counted a few times. V and J are TRBV3-1 and TRBJ2-3; TRBD2 matches at 13 bases. The CDR3 is 16 amino acids. The V gene end was trimmed by 4 bases and the J gene end by 2 bases; junction bases not matched to a gene: 3. The germline CDR1 and CDR2 sequences are LGHDT and YNNKEL (reference sequence). CDR3 nucleotide sequence: TGTGCCAGCAGCCCGACTAGCGGGGGGTACACAGATACGCAGTATTTT. Translating gives CASSPTSGGYTDTQYF.

The gene calls are TRBV3-1 and TRBJ2-1; TRBD1 agrees at 8 bases. Trimming cost V 4 bases and J 6 bases; bases outside gene matches: 5. Germline V gene lookup returns CDR1 LGHDT and CDR2 YNNKEL (reference sequence). CDR3 length: 14 amino acids. CDR3 in DNA: TGTGCCAGCAGCCCCGGGACAGGAATCAATGAGCAGTTCTTC. Its translation is CASSPGTGINEQFF.

This clonotype was seen once. The chain carries TRBV29-1 and TRBJ2-1; TRBD1 agrees at 9 bases. CDR1 and CDR2 from the germline V gene are SQVTM and ANQGSEA. This CDR3 region has 12 residues. V lost 7 bases, J lost 8 bases, and 6 bases stayed unmatched. CDR3 nucleotides: TGCAGCGGCCGGGACAGGGATCATGAGCAGTTCTTC. Its protein product is CSGRDRDHEQFF.

The J gene is TRBJ2-3, the V gene TRBV9; TRBD2 aligns across 10 bases. The J segment lost 2 bases and the V segment lost 1 base, leaving 1 base of the junction unmatched. The CDR3 contains 15 residues. Germline CDR1 reads SGDLS; CDR2 reads YYNGEE. CDR3 amino acids: CASSVSGGDTDTQYF. In DNA, the CDR3 is TGTGCCAGCAGCGTAAGCGGGGGGGACACAGATACGCAGTATTTT.

The chain couples TRBV20-1 to TRBJ1-5; a possible D gene is TRBD1 (5 bases). V was cut by 3 bases and J by 4 bases, with 16 bases left in between. In germline, CDR1 is DFQATT, CDR2 SNEGSKA (reference sequence). The CDR3 is 15 amino acids. This chain's CDR3 is CSARRLEGSNQPQHF. The CDR3 region has the DNA TGCAGTGCTAGGAGGTTAGAGGGGTCAAATCAGCCCCAGCATTTT.

The chain joins TRBV27 to TRBJ2-3; 7 bases line up with TRBD2. The V gene end was trimmed by 6 bases and the J gene end by 1 base; junction bases not matched to a gene: 7. This CDR3 is 15 amino acids long. Germline assignment: CDR1 MNHEY and CDR2 SMNVEV (reference sequence). The CDR3 nucleotides read TGTGCCAGCAGCTTAAGCGGGGTCGGCACAGATACGCAGTATTTT. Its protein product is CASSLSGVGTDTQYF.

The chain employs TRBV6-1 and TRBJ2-1; 7 positions agree with TRBD2. Germline CDR1 reads MNHNS; CDR2 reads SASEGT. With 8 bases clipped from V and 2 bases from J, the junction kept 12 bases outside the gene matches. The CDR3 contains 16 residues. The CDR3 here is CASQKGGSYAYNEQFF. DNA of the CDR3: TGTGCCAGCCAAAAAGGCGGGAGTTACGCCTACAATGAGCAGTTCTTC.

This rearrangement joins TRBV12-3 or TRBV12-4 to TRBJ1-6; 7 bases map to TRBD1. This CDR3 region has 15 residues. J gave up 9 bases and V 3 bases, and 8 bases lay outside the gene matches. The chain's CDR3 is CASSLVWTGSSPLHF. The CDR3, as DNA: TGTGCCAGCAGTTTGGTTTGGACAGGATCTTCACCCCTCCACTTT.

The chain carries TRBV3-1 and TRBJ2-5; 9 bases are shared with TRBD1. This CDR3 is built from 15 residues. J was trimmed by 4 bases and V by 1 base; bases with no gene match: 4. The V gene's germline CDR1 is LGHDT and CDR2 YNNKEL (reference sequence). The CDR3 nucleotides are TGTGCCAGCAGCCAAGCGGGACAGGGCCCAGAGACCCAGTACTTC. Translating gives CASSQAGQGPETQYF.

The chain carries TRBV5-4 and TRBJ2-3; D uncertain. The germline V gene encodes CDR1 SGHNT and CDR2 YYREEE (reference sequence). Trimming pared 3 bases from V and 2 bases from J, leaving 7 bases between. The CDR3 has 13 amino acids. The CDR3 DNA is TGTGCCAGCAGCTCGACAATCACAGATACGCAGTATTTT. Its protein product is CASSSTITDTQYF.

The J gene is TRBJ1-2, the V gene TRBV13; 8 nucleotides match TRBD1. The CDR3 loop spans 16 amino acids. CDR1 is PRHDT and CDR2 is FYEKMQ in the germline V gene (reference sequence). The J segment lost 8 bases and the V segment lost 3 bases, leaving 14 bases of the junction unmatched. CDR3 loop: CASSLGDQGAVYGYTF. The CDR3 DNA sequence: TGTGCCAGCAGCTTGGGTGATCAGGGGGCAGTGTACGGCTACACCTTC.

The chain combines TRBV12-3 or TRBV12-4 with TRBJ1-2, with D perhaps matching TRBD1 (6 bases). Trimming left V 6 bases short and J 8 bases short, with 16 bases between. The CDR3 spans 13 residues. The CDR3 sequence is CASSPTGWEGYTF. The CDR3 DNA sequence: TGTGCCAGCAGCCCGACAGGCTGGGAGGGCTACACCTTC.

This chain joins TRBV9 and TRBJ2-2; D is possibly TRBD1 or TRBD2 (5 bases each). Germline values: CDR1 SGDLS, CDR2 YYNGEE. The CDR3 is 15 amino acids. Trimming left V 2 bases short and J 1 base short, with 9 bases between. The CDR3 protein is CASSVGTGNTGELFF. For the CDR3, the DNA is TGTGCCAGCAGCGTTGGGACGGGGAACACCGGGGAGCTGTTTTTT.

The chain recombines TRBV12-3 or TRBV12-4 with TRBJ2-7; 10 bases map to TRBD1. CDR3 length: 13 residues. V gave up 4 bases and J gave up 3 bases; unmatched junction bases: 0. CDR3 sequence: CASSWTGGYEQYF. In DNA, the CDR3 is TGTGCCAGCAGTTGGACAGGGGGCTACGAGCAGTACTTC.

V gene TRBV5-1 combines with J gene TRBJ1-2; 9 nucleotides agree with TRBD1. V dropped 4 bases and J dropped 8; count of bases not matched to a gene: 9. Germline CDR1 is SGHRS and CDR2 is YFSETQ. The CDR3 runs to 14 residues. The CDR3 loop reads CASSPDRGHIGYTF. The CDR3 bases are TGCGCCAGCAGCCCGGACAGGGGTCATATCGGCTACACCTTC.

The rearrangement joins TRBV29-1 to TRBJ2-7; 9 bases are shared with TRBD1. The CDR3 has 16 residues. Germline V gene sequence: CDR1 SQVTM, CDR2 ANQGSEA. V shed 4 bases and J 2 bases; nucleotides not matched to a gene: 12. The chain's CDR3 is CSVGAKDRGPTYEQYF. CDR3 DNA sequence: TGCAGCGTTGGGGCCAAGGACAGGGGACCAACCTACGAGCAGTACTTC.

The gene calls are TRBV7-3 and TRBJ2-3; D remains unclear. The CDR3 totals 14 residues. Per germline, CDR1 SGHTA and CDR2 FQGTGA. Trimming shortened V by 5 bases and J by 2 bases, and 11 bases separated the two germline ends. This CDR3 reads CASSREAHTDTQYF. The CDR3 region has the DNA TGTGCCAGCAGCAGAGAGGCCCACACAGATACGCAGTATTTT.

The chain employs TRBV30 and TRBJ2-1, with TRBD1 as a possible D gene (5 bases). The length of the CDR3 is 13 residues. The germline V and J ends were trimmed by 1 base and 9 bases, with 13 bases remaining between them. Germline V gene sequence: CDR1 GTSNPN, CDR2 SVGIG (reference sequence). The CDR3 spells CAWSGCQGCEQFF. DNA of the CDR3: TGTGCCTGGAGTGGATGCCAGGGATGTGAGCAGTTCTTC.

The chain carries TRBV21-1 and TRBJ2-3; the table assigns TRBD1, which was not confirmed against the DNA. TRBV21-1 is a pseudogene. This CDR3 is 14 amino acids long. CDR3: CASSRTYFTDTQYF. CDR3 sequence (DNA): TGTGCCAGCAGCAGGACATACTTCACAGATACGCAGTATTTT.

V gene TRBV12-3 or TRBV12-4 combines with J gene TRBJ2-2; D remains ambiguous. V lost 1 base and J 6 bases, leaving 6 bases between the germline ends. The CDR3 loop spans 13 amino acids. Here the CDR3 reads CASSLGPAGELFF. In nucleotides, the CDR3 is TGTGCCAGCAGTTTAGGGCCCGCCGGGGAGCTGTTTTTT.

This clonotype appeared a few times. Here the CDR3 reads CASRDYEQYF. The CDR3 DNA reads as TGTGCCAGCAGAGACTACGAGCAGTACTTC. This chain links TRBV6-2 or TRBV6-3 with TRBJ2-7; D uncertain. Germline assignment: CDR1 MNHEY and CDR2 SVGEGT. Trimming removed 6 bases at V and 3 bases at J, with 3 bases between. This CDR3 has 10 amino acids.

The chain employs TRBV5-1 and TRBJ1-2; no firm D call. Between the trimmed V and J ends, which lost 6 bases and 4 bases, there was a span of 16 bases. Per germline, CDR1 SGHRS and CDR2 YFSETQ. The CDR3 has 14 residues. This CDR3 is CASTPGGESYGYTF. The CDR3 region has the DNA TGCGCCAGCACCCCGGGCGGGGAGAGCTATGGCTACACCTTC.

The count of this clonotype is one. The V gene is TRBV9, the J gene TRBJ1-2, with D possibly being TRBD1 (6 bases). The germline CDR1 and CDR2 sequences are SGDLS and YYNGEE. The CDR3 spans 15 residues. Trimming shortened V by 0 bases and J by 2 bases, and 11 bases separated the two germline ends. The CDR3: CASSVEGRGNYGYTF. For the CDR3, the DNA is TGTGCCAGCAGCGTAGAGGGCAGGGGCAACTATGGCTACACCTTC.

The chain joins TRBV9 to TRBJ1-2; possible D gene TRBD1, 6 bases. Germline loops: CDR1 SGDLS, CDR2 YYNGEE. The CDR3 has 14 amino acids. Trimming left V 4 bases short and J 4 bases short, with 14 bases between. CDR3 in amino acids: CASSTSGAFYGYTF. CDR3 DNA sequence: TGTGCCAGCAGCACATCAGGGGCCTTCTATGGCTACACCTTC. The whole variable domain, filled in from reference TRBV9 and TRBJ1-2, reads DSGVTQTPKHLITATGQRVTLRCSPRSGDLSVYWYQQSLDQGLQFLIQYYNGEERAKGNILERFSAQQFPDLHSELNLSSLELGDSALYFCASSTSGAFYGYTFGSGTRLTVV.

The chain couples TRBV29-1 to TRBJ1-1; 8 bases agree with TRBD1. With V trimmed by 4 bases and J by 2 bases, 3 bases remained unmatched. Germline assignment: CDR1 SQVTM and CDR2 ANQGSEA. This CDR3 region has 13 residues. The CDR3, as DNA: TGCAGCGTTGTCAGGGGGCACAACACTGAAGCTTTCTTT. This gives the protein CSVVRGHNTEAFF.

The chain couples TRBV6-1 to TRBJ2-7, with D possibly being TRBD2 (5 bases). The germline CDR1 and CDR2 sequences are MNHNS and SASEGT. V shed 11 bases and J shed 2 bases, with 13 bases lying between them. The CDR3 has 12 residues. CDR3 sequence reads: CASTRRTYEQYF. The DNA of the CDR3 is TGTGCCTCCACTAGAAGGACCTACGAGCAGTACTTC.

The chain uses TRBV18 and TRBJ2-7; D not resolved. This CDR3 is 15 amino acids long. Germline loops: CDR1 KGHSH, CDR2 LQKENI. The V end was cut by 2 bases, the J end by 2 bases, with 13 bases between. The CDR3 reads CASSPGPPGPYEQYF. DNA for the CDR3: TGTGCCAGCTCACCAGGGCCACCGGGCCCCTACGAGCAGTACTTC.